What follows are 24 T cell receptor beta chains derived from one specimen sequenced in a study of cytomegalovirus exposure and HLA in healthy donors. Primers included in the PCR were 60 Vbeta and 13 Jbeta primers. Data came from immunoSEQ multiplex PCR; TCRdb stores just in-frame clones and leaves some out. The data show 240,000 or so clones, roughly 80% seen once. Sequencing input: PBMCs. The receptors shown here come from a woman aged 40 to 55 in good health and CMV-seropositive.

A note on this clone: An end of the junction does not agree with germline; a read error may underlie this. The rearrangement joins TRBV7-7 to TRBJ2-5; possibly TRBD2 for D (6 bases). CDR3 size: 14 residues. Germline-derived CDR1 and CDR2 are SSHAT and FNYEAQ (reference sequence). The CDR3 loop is CASSLTGLRETQYF. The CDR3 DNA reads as TGTGCTAGCAGCTTAACCGGACTACGAGAGACCCAGTACTTC.

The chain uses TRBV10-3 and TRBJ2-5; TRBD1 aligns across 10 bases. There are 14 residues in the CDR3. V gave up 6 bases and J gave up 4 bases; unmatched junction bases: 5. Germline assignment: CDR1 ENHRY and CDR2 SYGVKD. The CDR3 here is CAIREDRGVETQYF. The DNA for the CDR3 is TGTGCCATCAGGGAGGACAGGGGGGTAGAGACCCAGTACTTC.

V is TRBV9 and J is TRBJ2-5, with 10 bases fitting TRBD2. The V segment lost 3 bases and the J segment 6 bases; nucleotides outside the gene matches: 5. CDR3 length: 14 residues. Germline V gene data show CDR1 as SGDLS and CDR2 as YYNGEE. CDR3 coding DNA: TGTGCCAGCAGCGGTACTAGCGGGGTGAAGACCCAGTACTTC. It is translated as CASSGTSGVKTQYF.

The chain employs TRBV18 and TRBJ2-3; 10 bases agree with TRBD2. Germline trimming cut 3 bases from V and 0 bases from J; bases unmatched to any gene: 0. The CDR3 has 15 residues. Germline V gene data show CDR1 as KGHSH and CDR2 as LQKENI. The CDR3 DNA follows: TGTGCCAGCTCACCGACTAGCGGGAGCACAGATACGCAGTATTTT. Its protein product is CASSPTSGSTDTQYF. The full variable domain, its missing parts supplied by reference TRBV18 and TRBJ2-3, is NAGVMQNPRHLVRRRGQEARLRCSPMKGHSHVYWYRQLPEEGLKFMVYLQKENIIDESGMPKERFSAEFPKEGPSILRIQQVVRGDSAAYFCASSPTSGSTDTQYFGPGTRLTVL.

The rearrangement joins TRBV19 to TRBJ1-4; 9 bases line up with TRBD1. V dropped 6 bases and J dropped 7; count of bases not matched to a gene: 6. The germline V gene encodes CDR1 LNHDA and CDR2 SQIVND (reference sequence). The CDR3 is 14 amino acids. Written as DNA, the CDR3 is TGTGCCAGTAGGCGACAGGGGGAAGGTGAAAAACTGTTTTTT. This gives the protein CASRRQGEGEKLFF. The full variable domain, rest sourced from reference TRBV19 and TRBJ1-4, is DGGITQSPKYLFRKEGQNVTLSCEQNLNHDAMYWYRQDPGQGLRLIYYSQIVNDFQKGDIAEGYSVSREKKESFPLTVTSAQKNPTAFYLCASRRQGEGEKLFFGSGTQLSVL.

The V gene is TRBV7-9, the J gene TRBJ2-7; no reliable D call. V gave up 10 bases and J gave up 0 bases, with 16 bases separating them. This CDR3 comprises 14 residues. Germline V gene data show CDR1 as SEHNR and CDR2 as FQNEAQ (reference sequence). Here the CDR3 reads CATQPYERSYEQYF. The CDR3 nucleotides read TGTGCCACCCAGCCTTACGAGCGCTCCTACGAGCAGTACTTC.

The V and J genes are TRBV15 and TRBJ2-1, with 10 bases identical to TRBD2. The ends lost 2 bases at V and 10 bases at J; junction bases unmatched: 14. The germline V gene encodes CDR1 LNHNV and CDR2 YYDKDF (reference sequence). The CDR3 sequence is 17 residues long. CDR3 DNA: TGTGCCACCAGCAGAACCTTGGCAGCGGGGGGGCTTAAGGAGCAGTTCTTC. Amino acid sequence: CATSRTLAAGGLKEQFF. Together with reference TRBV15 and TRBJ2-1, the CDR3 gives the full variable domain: DAMVIQNPRYQVTQFGKPVTLSCSQTLNHNVMYWYQQKSSQAPKLLFHYYDKDFNNEADTPDNFQSRRPNTSFCFLDIRSPGLGDTAMYLCATSRTLAAGGLKEQFFGPGTRLTVL.

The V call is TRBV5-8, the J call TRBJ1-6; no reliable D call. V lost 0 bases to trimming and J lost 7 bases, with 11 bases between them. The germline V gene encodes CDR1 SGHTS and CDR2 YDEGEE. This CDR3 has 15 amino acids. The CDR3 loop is CASSLEKPGNSPLHF. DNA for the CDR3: TGTGCCAGCAGCTTGGAAAAACCCGGGAATTCACCCCTCCACTTT.

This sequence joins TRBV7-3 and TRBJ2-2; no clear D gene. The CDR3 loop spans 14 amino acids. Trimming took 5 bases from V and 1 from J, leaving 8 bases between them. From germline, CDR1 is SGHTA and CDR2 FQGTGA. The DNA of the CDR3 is TGTGCCAGCAGCCCGGTTTGGAACACCGGGGAGCTGTTTTTT. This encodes CASSPVWNTGELFF.

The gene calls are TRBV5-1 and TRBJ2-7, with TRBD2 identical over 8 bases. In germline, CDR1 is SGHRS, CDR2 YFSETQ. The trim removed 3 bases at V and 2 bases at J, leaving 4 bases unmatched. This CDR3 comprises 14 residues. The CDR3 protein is CASSSLADPYEQYF. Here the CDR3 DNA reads TGCGCCAGCAGCTCACTAGCGGACCCCTACGAGCAGTACTTC.

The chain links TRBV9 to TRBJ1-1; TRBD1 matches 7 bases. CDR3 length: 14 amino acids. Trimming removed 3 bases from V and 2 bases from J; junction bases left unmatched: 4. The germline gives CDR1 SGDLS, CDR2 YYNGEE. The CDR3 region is CASSAQGVNTEAFF. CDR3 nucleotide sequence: TGTGCCAGCAGCGCCCAGGGGGTTAACACTGAAGCTTTCTTT. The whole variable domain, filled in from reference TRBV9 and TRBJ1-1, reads DSGVTQTPKHLITATGQRVTLRCSPRSGDLSVYWYQQSLDQGLQFLIQYYNGEERAKGNILERFSAQQFPDLHSELNLSSLELGDSALYFCASSAQGVNTEAFFGQGTRLTVV.

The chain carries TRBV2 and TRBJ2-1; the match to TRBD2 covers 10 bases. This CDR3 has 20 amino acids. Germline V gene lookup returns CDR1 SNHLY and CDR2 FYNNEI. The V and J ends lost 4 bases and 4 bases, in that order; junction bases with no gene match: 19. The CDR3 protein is CASSAPSGSFISKAYNEQFF. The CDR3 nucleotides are TGTGCCAGCAGTGCCCCTAGCGGGAGCTTTATATCCAAGGCGTACAATGAGCAGTTCTTC.

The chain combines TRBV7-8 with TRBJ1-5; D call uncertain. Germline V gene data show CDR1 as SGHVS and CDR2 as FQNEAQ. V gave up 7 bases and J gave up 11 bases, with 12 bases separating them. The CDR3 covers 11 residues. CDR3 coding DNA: TGTGCCAGCACCTCCGCGGGGACCCAGCATTTT. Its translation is CASTSAGTQHF.

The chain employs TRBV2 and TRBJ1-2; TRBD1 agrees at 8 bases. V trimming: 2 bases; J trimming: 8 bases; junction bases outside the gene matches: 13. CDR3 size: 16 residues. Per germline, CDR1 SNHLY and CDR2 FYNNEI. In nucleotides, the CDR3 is TGTGCCAGCAGTGAATACTGGTTGGGACAGGTAGAGGGCTACACCTTC. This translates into CASSEYWLGQVEGYTF.

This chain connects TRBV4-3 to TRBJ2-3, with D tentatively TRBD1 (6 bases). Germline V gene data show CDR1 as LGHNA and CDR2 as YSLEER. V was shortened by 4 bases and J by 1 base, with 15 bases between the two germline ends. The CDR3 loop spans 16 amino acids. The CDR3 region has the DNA TGCGCCAGCAGCCTAACAGGGATACAGGGCACAGATACGCAGTATTTT. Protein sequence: CASSLTGIQGTDTQYF.

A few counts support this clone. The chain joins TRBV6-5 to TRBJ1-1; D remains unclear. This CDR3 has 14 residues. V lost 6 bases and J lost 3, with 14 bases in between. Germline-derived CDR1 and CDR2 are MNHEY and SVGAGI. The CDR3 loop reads CASRIWTDYTEAFF. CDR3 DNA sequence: TGTGCCAGCAGGATCTGGACGGACTACACTGAAGCTTTCTTT.

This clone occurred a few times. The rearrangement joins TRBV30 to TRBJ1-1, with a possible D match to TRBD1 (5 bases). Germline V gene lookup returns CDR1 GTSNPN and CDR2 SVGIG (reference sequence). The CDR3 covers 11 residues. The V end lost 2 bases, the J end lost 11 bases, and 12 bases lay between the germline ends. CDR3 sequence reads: CAWSMARGAFF. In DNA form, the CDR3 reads TGTGCCTGGAGTATGGCCCGGGGGGCTTTCTTT.

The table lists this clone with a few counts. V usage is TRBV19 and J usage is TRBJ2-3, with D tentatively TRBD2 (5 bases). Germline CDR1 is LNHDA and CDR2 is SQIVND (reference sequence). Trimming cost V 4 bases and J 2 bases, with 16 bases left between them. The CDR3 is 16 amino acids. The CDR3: CASSTGDQTNTDTQYF. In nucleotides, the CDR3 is TGTGCCAGTAGTACCGGGGATCAGACGAACACAGATACGCAGTATTTT.

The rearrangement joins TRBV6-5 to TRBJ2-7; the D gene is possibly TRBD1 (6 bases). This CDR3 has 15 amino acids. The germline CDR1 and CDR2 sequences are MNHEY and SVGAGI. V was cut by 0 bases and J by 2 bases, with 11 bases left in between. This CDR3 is CASSYSNKGAYEQYF. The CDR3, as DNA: TGTGCCAGCAGTTACTCCAATAAGGGGGCCTACGAGCAGTACTTC.

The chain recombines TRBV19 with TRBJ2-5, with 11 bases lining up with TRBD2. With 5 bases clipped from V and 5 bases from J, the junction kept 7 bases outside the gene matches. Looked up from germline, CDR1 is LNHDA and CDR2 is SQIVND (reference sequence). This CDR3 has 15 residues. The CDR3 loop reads CASSRLAGRLETQYF. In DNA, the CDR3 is TGTGCCAGTAGTCGACTAGCGGGACGGTTGGAGACCCAGTACTTC. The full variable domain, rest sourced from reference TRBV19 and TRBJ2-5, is DGGITQSPKYLFRKEGQNVTLSCEQNLNHDAMYWYRQDPGQGLRLIYYSQIVNDFQKGDIAEGYSVSREKKESFPLTVTSAQKNPTAFYLCASSRLAGRLETQYFGPGTRLLVL.

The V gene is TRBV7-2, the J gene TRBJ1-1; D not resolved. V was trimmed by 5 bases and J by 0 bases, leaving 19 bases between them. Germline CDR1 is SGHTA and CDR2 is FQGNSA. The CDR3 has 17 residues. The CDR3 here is CASSMPPATRVNTEAFF. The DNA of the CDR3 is TGTGCCAGCAGCATGCCCCCGGCCACTAGGGTGAACACTGAAGCTTTCTTT.

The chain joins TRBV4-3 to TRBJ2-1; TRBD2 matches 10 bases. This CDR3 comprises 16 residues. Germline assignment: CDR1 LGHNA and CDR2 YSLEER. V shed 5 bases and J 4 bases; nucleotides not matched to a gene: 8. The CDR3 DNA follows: TGCGCCAGCAGCTTAGGACTAGCGGAATTTTACAATGAGCAGTTCTTC. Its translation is CASSLGLAEFYNEQFF.

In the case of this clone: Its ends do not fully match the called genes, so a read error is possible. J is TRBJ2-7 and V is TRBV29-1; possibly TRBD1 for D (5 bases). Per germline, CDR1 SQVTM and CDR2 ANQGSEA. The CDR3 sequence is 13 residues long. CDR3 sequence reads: CSVEEQDSYEQYF. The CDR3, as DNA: TGCAGCGTAGAAGAACAGGACTCCTACGAGCAGTACTTC.

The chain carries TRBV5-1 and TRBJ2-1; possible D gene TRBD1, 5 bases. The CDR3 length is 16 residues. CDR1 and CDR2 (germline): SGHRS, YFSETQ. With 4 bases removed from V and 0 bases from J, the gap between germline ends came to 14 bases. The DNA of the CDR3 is TGCGCCAGCAGCCCACAGGACGCGTACTCCTACAATGAGCAGTTCTTC. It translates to CASSPQDAYSYNEQFF. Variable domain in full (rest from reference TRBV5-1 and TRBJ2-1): KAGVTQTPRYLIKTRGQQVTLSCSPISGHRSVSWYQQTPGQGLQFLFEYFSETQRNKGNFPGRFSGRQFSNSRSEMNVSTLELGDSALYLCASSPQDAYSYNEQFFGPGTRLTVL.